Each of the 8 T cell receptor beta chains below was sequenced from the same sample in a study of T cells in Graves' hyperthyroidism and ophthalmopathy. Template material for amplifying TCR beta CDR3 regions consisted of RNA transcripts. HTBI primers were the set used in a first-round RT-PCR of the TCR CDR3. One entry per CDR3 protein, called by TCRdb with MiXCR from the multiplex PCR reads. Here the sample spans tens of thousands of distinct CDR3 sequences, 40% to 55% being singletons. Source material: blood. The receptors were sampled from a woman aged 30 to 39 with Graves' ophthalmopathy.

V and J are TRBV19 and TRBJ1-2, with TRBD1 matching over 8 bases. The CDR3 length is 10 residues. CDR1 is LNHDA and CDR2 is SQIVND in the germline V gene (reference sequence). CDR3 bases: TGTGCTAGAGCAGACAGGGGCCACACCTTC. Amino acid sequence: CARADRGHTF. The full variable domain, rest sourced from reference TRBV19 and TRBJ1-2, is DGGITQSPKYLFRKEGQNVTLSCEQNLNHDAMYWYRQDPGQGLRLIYYSQIVNDFQKGDIAEGYSVSREKKESFPLTVTSAQKNPTAFYLCARADRGHTFGSGTRLTVV.

CDR3 loop: CASSTTGGRNYGYTF. The CDR3 region has the DNA TGTGCCAGCAGTACGACAGGGGGCAGAAACTATGGCTACACCTTC. The chain joins TRBV25-1 to TRBJ1-2, with TRBD1 matching over 10 bases. This CDR3 is 15 amino acids long. Germline V gene data show CDR1 as MGHDK and CDR2 as SYGVNS. The V segment lost 5 bases and the J segment 2 bases; nucleotides outside the gene matches: 5.

About this clonotype itself: This may be a read error: a much more frequent sequence differs by one nucleotide. The conserved closing phenylalanine or tryptophan is absent in this CDR3, likely reflecting a read error. This sequence joins TRBV13 and TRBJ2-7, with 13 bases aligning to TRBD2. Germline CDR1 and CDR2: PRHDT and FYEKMQ (reference sequence). After removal of 1 base from V and 5 bases from J, the junction contained 8 bases not matched to a gene. The CDR3 is made up of 17 amino acids. CDR3 sequence (DNA): TGTGCCAGCAGCTTAGAGGGGGTAGGACTAGCGGGAGACGAGCAGTACTCC. Translating gives CASSLEGVGLAGDEQYS.

The J gene is TRBJ2-7, the V gene TRBV11-2; no definite D call. Germline V gene data show CDR1 as SGHAT and CDR2 as FQNNGV. The CDR3 covers 13 residues. The germline V and J ends were trimmed by 0 bases and 6 bases, with 9 bases remaining between them. CDR3 region: CASSLDSSAEQYF. The CDR3 DNA sequence: TGTGCCAGCAGCTTAGACAGTTCGGCCGAGCAGTACTTC.

This clonotype showed up many times. The chain has TRBV28 and TRBJ2-3; D is unresolved. The CDR3 has 14 residues. Germline V gene sequence: CDR1 MDHEN, CDR2 SYDVKM. With 2 bases removed from V and 0 bases from J, the gap between germline ends came to 6 bases. The CDR3 coding sequence is TGTGCCAGCAGTTTACCAGCTAGCACAGATACGCAGTATTTT. Translation gives CASSLPASTDTQYF.

A remark on this clonotype: This is likely a read error, given that the CDR3 carries no conserved phenylalanine or tryptophan at its end. No DNA is shown, since the ends of the CDR3 on it are uncertain; the CDR3 is the one TCRdb lists. The genes are TRBV7-2 and TRBJ2-2; TRBD1, as called in the table, went unchecked against the DNA. Germline CDR1 and CDR2: SGHTA and FQGNSA. Including both end residues, the CDR3 is 14 amino acids long. This chain's CDR3 is CASSLITGEHRGAV.

This chain joins TRBV5-6 and TRBJ1-5, with 9 positions matching TRBD1. Per the germline V gene, CDR1 is SGHDT and CDR2 is YYEEEE. The trim removed 2 bases at V and 14 bases at J, leaving 11 bases unmatched. The CDR3 runs to 14 residues. CDR3 amino acids: CASSFPRDRVHEHF. Written as DNA, the CDR3 is TGTGCCAGCAGCTTCCCCCGGGACAGGGTCCACGAGCATTTT.

This sequence joins TRBV7-2 and TRBJ2-5; TRBD1 matches at 7 bases. Germline CDR1 reads SGHTA; CDR2 reads FQGNSA. Trimming removed 5 bases from V and 10 bases from J; junction bases left unmatched: 13. The CDR3 loop spans 14 amino acids. CDR3 residues: CASSAAGTETGQYF. The CDR3 DNA reads TGTGCCAGCAGCGCTGCCGGGACAGAAACGGGCCAGTACTTC.